The source of this T cell receptor (beta chain) is a study of CD8+CD57+ T cells in acquired aplastic anemia (dated by TCRdb to 2017 to 2018). With regard to the full study: DNA extracted from sorted CD4+ and CD8+ cells had a mean of around 3 ug, with a range of 0.2 to 27.4 ug. CD8+CD57+ expansion was defined as a frequency above the mean frequency observed in healthy subjects. On the study overall, not on this receptor specifically: Between patients and healthy controls, no significant difference in CD8+ Simpson's diversity was found (P=0.060). Around 28 CD8+ CDR3 sequences were found to be shared between patients and controls, but these sequences appeared to be highly expressed in patients and within the immunodominant clones of the patients.

Remarks on this clonotype: Its antigen specificity is not known. No base quality values were provided; no much bigger clone lies one nucleotide off.

Profiling of TCR beta VDJ combinations and CDR3 sequences used genomic DNA as the template. An Illumina HiSeq 2000 was used for TCR repertoire sequencing. In the authors' own workflow: TRBV/TRBJ rearrangement plots, CDR3 size and DJ length profiles, and Simpson's diversity index were used to assess repertoires. The most abundant DNA sequence in the deep sequencing data was defined as the immunodominant clone. CDR3 amino acid sequences were screened for sharing across subjects and compared with published repertoires and the VDJdb database. The public reads were run again by TCRdb, first through fastp at Q25 and then through MiXCR, and only productive beta chains were kept. Each record represents a unique CDR3 protein, reported with the most common genes and DNA among its rows. TCRdb, rather than the study authors, made the V and J calls. The sample records around 130,000 distinct CDR3 sequences, 58% of which are singletons. 25% to 30% of the sample belongs to the ten largest clones.

The patients picked for sequencing were ones in whom flow cytometry had shown an expansion of CD8+CD57+ cells. Every patient had a diagnosis of severe acquired aplastic anemia based on International Study of Aplastic Anemia and Agranulocytosis and Camitta criteria. No therapy had been received by the patients at the time of blood sampling. In this study, sorted CD4+ and CD8+ T cells from the blood of healthy subjects and of severe aplastic anemia patients had their TCR repertoires deep-sequenced. Patients were enrolled in the USA under clinicaltrials.gov protocols 00001620, 01623167, 00001397, 00071045, 00081523 and 00961064. Ficoll-Paque density gradient centrifugation was used to isolate peripheral blood mononuclear cells. Before DNA extraction, CD4+ and CD8+ T cells were sorted with FACS or magnetic beads. Trimming at the junction amounts to 4 bases on V and 9 bases on J, and the germline ends lie 12 bases apart. The CDR3, cysteine through phenylalanine, is 12 amino acids long. The CDR3 DNA has 36 bases and is translated from base 1. The CDR1 and CDR2 encoded by the germline V gene are MGHDK and SYGVNS.

The chain uses TRBV25-1 and TRBJ2-5; too little of a D gene remains to name it. Material: sorted CD4+, CD8+, or CD8+CD57+ T cells (not recorded which) from PBMCs. This sequence was found in a human donor with aplastic anemia. The DNA sequence is TGTGCCAGCAGTGGGACCCCCTTAGCCCAGTACTTC. This is translated as CASSGTPLAQYF. Full variable domain (CDR3 extended with the reference TRBV25-1 and TRBJ2-5 proteins): EADIYQTPRYLVIGTGKKITLECSQTMGHDKMYWYQQDPGMELHLIHYSYGVNSTEKGDLSSESTVSRIRTEHFPLTLESARPSHTSQYLCASSGTPLAQYFGPGTRLLVL.